The clone carrying this T cell receptor (beta chain) was seen many times. The CDR3 covers 14 residues. In germline, CDR1 is SGHRS, CDR2 YFSETQ. The V gene lost 0 bases and the J gene lost 5 bases, with 9 bases spanning the gap. Preparation of TCR beta libraries was done by quantitative 5'-RACE with molecular barcodes. TCRdb re-called the 5' RACE reads with MiXCR, one entry per CDR3 protein. This table holds roughly 180,000 distinct CDR3 sequences, under 15% found once. The sample originates from a study of CD8 T cells in ankylosing spondylitis. The TCR originated in a female donor with ankylosing spondylitis or in good health (not recorded which). The sample was blood, either unsorted or a sorted T cell fraction (not recorded which). V usage is TRBV5-1 and J usage is TRBJ1-5; no reliable D call. CDR3 in DNA: TGCGCCAGCAGCTTGGCTGGCAGAGATCAGCCCCAGCATTTT. It is translated as CASSLAGRDQPQHF.